This T cell receptor beta chain emerged from a study of T-cell reconstitution after alpha-beta-depleted transplantation in children. General observations from the study: Surviving thymic progenitors and recipient T cells were the source of high TCRbeta diversity at day 60 in some patients. In patients about two months after transplant, alpha-beta T cells reportedly arose from several hundred expanded graft clones.

Germline V CDR1 and CDR2: MGHRA, YSYEKL. V lost 1 base and J 0 bases, leaving 7 bases between the germline ends. This CDR3 is 15 amino acids long. Using unique molecular identifiers, the investigators prepared the TCRbeta library. Each CDR3 protein is one row after TCRdb ran MiXCR on the PCR reads. Found here are 530,000 or so distinct CDR3 sequences, roughly a quarter of them singletons; the top ten hold 36%. With respect to this clonotype: Antigen unknown.

V is TRBV4-1 and J is TRBJ2-1; D is undetermined. The clonotype originates from a boy in the first two years of life with Wiskott-Aldrich syndrome, due to receive a stem cell transplant. This sample comprised PBMCs, obtained before TCRalphabeta/CD19-depleted stem cell transplant. CDR3 amino acids: CASSQAGNSYNEQFF. DNA of the CDR3: TGCGCCAGCAGCCAAGCTGGGAACTCCTACAATGAGCAGTTCTTC.